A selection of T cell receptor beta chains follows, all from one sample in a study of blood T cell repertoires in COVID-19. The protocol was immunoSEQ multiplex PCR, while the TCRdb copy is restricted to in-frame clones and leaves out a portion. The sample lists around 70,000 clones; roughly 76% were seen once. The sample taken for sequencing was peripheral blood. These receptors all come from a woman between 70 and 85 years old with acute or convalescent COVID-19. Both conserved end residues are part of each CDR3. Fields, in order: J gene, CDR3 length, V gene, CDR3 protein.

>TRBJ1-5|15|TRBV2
CASKPSQGPNQPQHF
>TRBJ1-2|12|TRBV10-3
CAISERGHGYTF
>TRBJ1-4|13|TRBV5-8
CASSGGLNEKLFF
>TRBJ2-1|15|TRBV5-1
CASSFSPGLANEQFF
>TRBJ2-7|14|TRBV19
CASSHRRAGNEQYF
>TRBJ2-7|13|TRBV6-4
CASRPHSTYEQYF
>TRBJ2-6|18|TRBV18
CASSPSTGDYSGANVLTF
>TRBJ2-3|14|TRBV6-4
CASSKQGATDTQYF
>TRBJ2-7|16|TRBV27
CASSLRTGVYSYEQYF
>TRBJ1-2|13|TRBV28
CASTLQGSYGYTF
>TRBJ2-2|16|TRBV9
CASSPAGLKNLGELFF
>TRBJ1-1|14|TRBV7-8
CASSLQGFRTEAFF
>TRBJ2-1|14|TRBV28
CASSPPKLYNEQFF
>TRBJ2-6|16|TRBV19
CASRETDSSGANVLTF
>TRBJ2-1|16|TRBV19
CASTPGSGRAGNEQFF